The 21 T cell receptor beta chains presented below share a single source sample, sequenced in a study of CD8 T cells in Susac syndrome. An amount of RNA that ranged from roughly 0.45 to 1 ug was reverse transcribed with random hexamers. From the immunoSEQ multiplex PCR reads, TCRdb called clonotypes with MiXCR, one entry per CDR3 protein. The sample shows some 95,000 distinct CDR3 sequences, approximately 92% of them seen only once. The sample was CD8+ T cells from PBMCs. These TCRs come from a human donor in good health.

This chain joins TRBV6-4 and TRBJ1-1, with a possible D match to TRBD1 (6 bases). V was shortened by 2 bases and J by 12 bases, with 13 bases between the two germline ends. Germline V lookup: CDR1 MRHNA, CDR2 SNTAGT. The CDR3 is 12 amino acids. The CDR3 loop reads CASSDAGGITFF. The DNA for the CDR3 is TGTGCCAGCAGTGACGCCGGGGGCATAACTTTCTTT.

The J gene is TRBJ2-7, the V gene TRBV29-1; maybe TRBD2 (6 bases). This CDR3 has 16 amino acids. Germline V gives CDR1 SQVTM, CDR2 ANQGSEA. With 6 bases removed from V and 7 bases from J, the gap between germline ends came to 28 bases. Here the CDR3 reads CSVNPLGGTSLGEQYF. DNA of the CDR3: TGCAGCGTCAACCCCCTTGGCGGGACGTCCTTGGGAGAGCAGTACTTC.

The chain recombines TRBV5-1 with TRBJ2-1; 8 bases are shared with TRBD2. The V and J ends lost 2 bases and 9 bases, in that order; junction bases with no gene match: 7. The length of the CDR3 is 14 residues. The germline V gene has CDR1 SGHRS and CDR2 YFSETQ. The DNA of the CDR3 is TGCGCCAGCAGCTTTAGCGGGGAGATTGGTGAGCAGTTCTTC. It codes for CASSFSGEIGEQFF.

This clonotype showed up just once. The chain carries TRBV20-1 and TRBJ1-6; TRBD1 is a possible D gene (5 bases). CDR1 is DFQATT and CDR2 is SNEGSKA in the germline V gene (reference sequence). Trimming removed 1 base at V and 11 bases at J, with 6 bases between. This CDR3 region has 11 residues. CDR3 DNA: TGCAGTGCTAGAGTGGGGGCACCCCTCCACTTT. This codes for CSARVGAPLHF.

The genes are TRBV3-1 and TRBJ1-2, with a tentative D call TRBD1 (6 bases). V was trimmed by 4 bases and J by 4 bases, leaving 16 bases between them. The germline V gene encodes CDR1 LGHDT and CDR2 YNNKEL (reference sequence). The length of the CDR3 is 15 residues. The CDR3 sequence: CASSLKDSASYGYTF. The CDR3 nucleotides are TGTGCCAGCAGCCTGAAGGACAGCGCGAGCTATGGCTACACCTTC. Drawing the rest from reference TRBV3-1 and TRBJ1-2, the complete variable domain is DTAVSQTPKYLVTQMGNDKSIKCEQNLGHDTMYWYKQDSKKFLKIMFSYNNKELIINETVPNRFSPKSPDKAHLNLHINSLELGDSAVYFCASSLKDSASYGYTFGSGTRLTVV.

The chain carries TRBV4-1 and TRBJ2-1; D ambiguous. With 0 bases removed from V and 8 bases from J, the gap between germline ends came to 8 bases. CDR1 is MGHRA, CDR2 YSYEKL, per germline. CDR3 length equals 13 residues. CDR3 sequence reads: CASSQESNYEQFF. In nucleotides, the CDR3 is TGCGCCAGCAGCCAAGAATCCAACTATGAGCAGTTCTTC.

The CDR3 sequence: CASSQGTGADTQYF. CDR3 sequence (DNA): TGCGCCAGCAGCCAAGGAACCGGGGCAGATACGCAGTATTTT. The V gene is TRBV4-1, the J gene TRBJ2-3; D is perhaps TRBD2 (5 bases). The germline gives CDR1 MGHRA, CDR2 YSYEKL. The CDR3 extends over 14 amino acids. Between the trimmed V and J ends, which lost 1 base and 4 bases, there was a span of 9 bases.

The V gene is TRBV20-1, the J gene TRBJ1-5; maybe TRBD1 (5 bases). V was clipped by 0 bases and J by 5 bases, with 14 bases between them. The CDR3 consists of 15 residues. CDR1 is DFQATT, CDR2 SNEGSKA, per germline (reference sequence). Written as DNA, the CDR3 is TGCAGTGCTAGAGATCCCCAGGGTGCCCATCAGCCCCAGCATTTT. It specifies CSARDPQGAHQPQHF.

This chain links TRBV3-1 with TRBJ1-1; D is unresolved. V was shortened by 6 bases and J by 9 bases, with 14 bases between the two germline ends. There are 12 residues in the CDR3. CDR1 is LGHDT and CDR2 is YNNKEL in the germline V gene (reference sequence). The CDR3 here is CASSTFGQKAFF. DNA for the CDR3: TGTGCCAGCAGTACCTTCGGGCAGAAAGCTTTCTTT. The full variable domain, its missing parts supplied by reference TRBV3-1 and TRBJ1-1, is DTAVSQTPKYLVTQMGNDKSIKCEQNLGHDTMYWYKQDSKKFLKIMFSYNNKELIINETVPNRFSPKSPDKAHLNLHINSLELGDSAVYFCASSTFGQKAFFGQGTRLTVV.

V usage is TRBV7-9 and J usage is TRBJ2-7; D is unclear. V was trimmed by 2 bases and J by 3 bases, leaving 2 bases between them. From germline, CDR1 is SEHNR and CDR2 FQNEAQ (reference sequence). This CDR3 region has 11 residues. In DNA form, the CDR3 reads TGTGCCAGCAGCTTAAACTACGAGCAGTACTTC. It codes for CASSLNYEQYF.

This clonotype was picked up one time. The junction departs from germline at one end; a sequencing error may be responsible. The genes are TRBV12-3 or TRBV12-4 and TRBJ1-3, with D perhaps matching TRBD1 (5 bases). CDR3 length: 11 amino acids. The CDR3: CASSLGTAEDF. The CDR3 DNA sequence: TGTGCCAGCAGTCTCGGGACCGCGGAGGATTTT.

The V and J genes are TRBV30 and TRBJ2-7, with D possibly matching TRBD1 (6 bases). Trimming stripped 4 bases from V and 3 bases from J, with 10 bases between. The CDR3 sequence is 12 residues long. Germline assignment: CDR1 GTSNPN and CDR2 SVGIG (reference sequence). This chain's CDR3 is CAWNRDNYEQYF. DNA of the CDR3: TGTGCCTGGAATCGGGACAACTACGAGCAGTACTTC.

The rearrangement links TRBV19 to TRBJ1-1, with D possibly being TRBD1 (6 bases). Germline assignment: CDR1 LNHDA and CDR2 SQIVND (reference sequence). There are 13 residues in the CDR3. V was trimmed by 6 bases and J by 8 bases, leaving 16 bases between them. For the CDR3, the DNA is TGTGCCAGTAGCCTCGACTTTGGGACAGAAGCTTTCTTT. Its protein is CASSLDFGTEAFF.

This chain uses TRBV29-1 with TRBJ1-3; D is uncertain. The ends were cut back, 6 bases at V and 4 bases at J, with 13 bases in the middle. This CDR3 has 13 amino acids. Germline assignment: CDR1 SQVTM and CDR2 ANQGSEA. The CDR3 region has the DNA TGCAGCGTAACCGGGCCGATAGGAAACACCATATATTTT. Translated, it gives CSVTGPIGNTIYF.

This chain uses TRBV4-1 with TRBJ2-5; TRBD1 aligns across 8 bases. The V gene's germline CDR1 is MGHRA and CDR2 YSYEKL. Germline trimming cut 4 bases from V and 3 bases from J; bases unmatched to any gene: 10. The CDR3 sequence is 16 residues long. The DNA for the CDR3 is TGCGCCAGCAGCCCGATCTATTCAGGGGGCAAAGAGACCCAGTACTTC. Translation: CASSPIYSGGKETQYF.

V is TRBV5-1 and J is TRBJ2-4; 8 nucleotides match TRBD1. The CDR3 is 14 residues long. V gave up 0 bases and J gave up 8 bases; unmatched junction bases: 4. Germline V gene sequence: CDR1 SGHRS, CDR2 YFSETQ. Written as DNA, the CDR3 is TGCGCCAGCAGCTTGGAACAGGGGGTTGACATTCAGTACTTC. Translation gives CASSLEQGVDIQYF. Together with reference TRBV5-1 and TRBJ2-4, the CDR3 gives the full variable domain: KAGVTQTPRYLIKTRGQQVTLSCSPISGHRSVSWYQQTPGQGLQFLFEYFSETQRNKGNFPGRFSGRQFSNSRSEMNVSTLELGDSALYLCASSLEQGVDIQYFGAGTRLSVL.

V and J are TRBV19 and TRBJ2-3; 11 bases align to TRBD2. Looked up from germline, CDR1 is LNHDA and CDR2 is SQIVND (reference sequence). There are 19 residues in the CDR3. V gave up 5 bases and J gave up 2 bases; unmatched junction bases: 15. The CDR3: CASSSHPGTSGDYTDTQYF. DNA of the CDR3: TGTGCCAGTAGTTCGCACCCAGGGACTAGCGGAGACTACACAGATACGCAGTATTTT.

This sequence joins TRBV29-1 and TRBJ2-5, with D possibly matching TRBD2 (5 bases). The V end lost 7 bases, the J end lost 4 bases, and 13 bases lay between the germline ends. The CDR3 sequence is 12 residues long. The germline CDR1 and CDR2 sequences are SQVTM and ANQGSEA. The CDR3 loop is CSGSAELETQYF. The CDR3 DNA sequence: TGCAGCGGCTCAGCGGAGTTAGAGACCCAGTACTTC.

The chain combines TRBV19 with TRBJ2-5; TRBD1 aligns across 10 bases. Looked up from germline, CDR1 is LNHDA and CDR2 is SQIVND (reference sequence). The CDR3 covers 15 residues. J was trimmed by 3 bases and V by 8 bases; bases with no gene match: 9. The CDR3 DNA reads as TGTGCCAGTTCCTACCTGACAGGGGGCGAAGAGACCCAGTACTTC. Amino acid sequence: CASSYLTGGEETQYF.

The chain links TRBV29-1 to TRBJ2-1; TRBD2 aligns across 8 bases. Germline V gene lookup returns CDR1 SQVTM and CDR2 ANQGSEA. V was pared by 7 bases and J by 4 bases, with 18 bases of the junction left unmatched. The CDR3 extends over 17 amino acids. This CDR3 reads CSAPHDDWRGEYNEQFF. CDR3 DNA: TGCAGCGCCCCACACGACGACTGGCGGGGGGAATACAATGAGCAGTTCTTC.

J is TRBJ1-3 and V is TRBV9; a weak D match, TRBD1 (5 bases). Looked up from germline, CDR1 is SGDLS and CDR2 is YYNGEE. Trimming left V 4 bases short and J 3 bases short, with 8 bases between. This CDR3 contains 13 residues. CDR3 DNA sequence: TGTGCCAGCAGCCCAGGGCTTGGAAACACCATATATTTT. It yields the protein CASSPGLGNTIYF.